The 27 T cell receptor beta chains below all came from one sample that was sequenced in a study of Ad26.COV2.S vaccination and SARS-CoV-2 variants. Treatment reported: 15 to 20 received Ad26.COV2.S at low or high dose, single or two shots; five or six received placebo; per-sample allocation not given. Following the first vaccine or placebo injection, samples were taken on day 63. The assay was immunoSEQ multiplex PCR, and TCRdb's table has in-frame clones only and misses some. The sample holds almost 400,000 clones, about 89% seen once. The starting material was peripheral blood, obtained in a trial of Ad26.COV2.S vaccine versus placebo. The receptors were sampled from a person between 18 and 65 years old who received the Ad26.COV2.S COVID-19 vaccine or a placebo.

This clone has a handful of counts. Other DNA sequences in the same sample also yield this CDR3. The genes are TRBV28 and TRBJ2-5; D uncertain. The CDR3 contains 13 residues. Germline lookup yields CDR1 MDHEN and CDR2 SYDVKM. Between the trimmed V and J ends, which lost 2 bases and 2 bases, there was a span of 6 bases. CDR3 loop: CASSLAIQETQYF. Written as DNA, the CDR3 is TGTGCCAGCAGTTTAGCGATACAAGAGACCCAGTACTTC.

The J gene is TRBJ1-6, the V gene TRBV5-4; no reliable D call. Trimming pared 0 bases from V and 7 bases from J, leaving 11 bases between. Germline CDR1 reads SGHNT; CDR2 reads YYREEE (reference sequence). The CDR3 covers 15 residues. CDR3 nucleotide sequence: TGTGCCAGCAGCTTGGCCGGTAACGGGAATTCACCCCTCCACTTT. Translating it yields CASSLAGNGNSPLHF.

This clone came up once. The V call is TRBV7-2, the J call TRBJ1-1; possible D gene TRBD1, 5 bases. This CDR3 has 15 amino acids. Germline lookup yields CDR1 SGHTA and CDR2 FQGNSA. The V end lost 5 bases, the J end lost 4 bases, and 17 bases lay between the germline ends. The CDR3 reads CASSKVGGRGTEAFF. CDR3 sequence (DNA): TGTGCCAGCAGCAAAGTCGGGGGTCGGGGCACTGAAGCTTTCTTT.

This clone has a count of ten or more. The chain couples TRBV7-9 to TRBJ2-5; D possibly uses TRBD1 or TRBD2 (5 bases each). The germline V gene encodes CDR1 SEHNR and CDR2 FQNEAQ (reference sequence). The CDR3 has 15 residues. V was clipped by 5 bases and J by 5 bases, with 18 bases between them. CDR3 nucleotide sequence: TGTGCCAGCAGCCAGGGCGCCTCGGGGCGTGAGACCCAGTACTTC. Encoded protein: CASSQGASGRETQYF.

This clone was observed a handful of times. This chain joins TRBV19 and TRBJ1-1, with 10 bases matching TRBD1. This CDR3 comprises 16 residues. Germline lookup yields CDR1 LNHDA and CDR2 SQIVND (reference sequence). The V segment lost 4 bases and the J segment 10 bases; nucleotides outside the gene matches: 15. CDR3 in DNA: TGTGCCAGTAGTAGAGATCAGACAGGGGGCGCCTCGGGAGCTTTCTTT. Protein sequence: CASSRDQTGGASGAFF.

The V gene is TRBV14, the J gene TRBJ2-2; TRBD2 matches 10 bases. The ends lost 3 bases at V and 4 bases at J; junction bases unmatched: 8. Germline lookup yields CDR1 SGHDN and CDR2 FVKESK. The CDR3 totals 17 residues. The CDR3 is CASSQVLSGRFTGELFF. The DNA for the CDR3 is TGTGCCAGCAGCCAGGTCCTTAGCGGGAGGTTCACCGGGGAGCTGTTTTTT. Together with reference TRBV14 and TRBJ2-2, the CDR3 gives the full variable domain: EAGVTQFPSHSVIEKGQTVTLRCDPISGHDNLYWYRRVMGKEIKFLLHFVKESKQDESGMPNNRFLAERTGGTYSTLKVQPAELEDSGVYFCASSQVLSGRFTGELFFGEGSRLTVL.

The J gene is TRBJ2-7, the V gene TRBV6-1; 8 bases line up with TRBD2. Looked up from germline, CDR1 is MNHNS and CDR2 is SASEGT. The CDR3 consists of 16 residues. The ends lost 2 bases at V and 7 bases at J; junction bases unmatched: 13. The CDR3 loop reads CASSEMVAGGAREQYF. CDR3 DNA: TGTGCCAGCAGTGAAATGGTTGCGGGAGGAGCGCGGGAGCAGTACTTC.

As DNA, the CDR3 is TGTGCCAGCAGCTCGGCGGTTGGCTCTGGAAACACCATATATTTT. This codes for CASSSAVGSGNTIYF. The V gene is TRBV7-6, the J gene TRBJ1-3; unclear D gene. With 4 bases removed from V and 0 bases from J, the gap between germline ends came to 10 bases. This CDR3 comprises 15 residues. The germline CDR1 and CDR2 sequences are SGHVS and FNYEAQ.

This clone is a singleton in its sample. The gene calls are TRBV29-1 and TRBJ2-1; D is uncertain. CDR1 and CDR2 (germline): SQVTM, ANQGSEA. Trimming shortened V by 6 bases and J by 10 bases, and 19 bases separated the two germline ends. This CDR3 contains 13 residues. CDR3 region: CSVDSPPGYEQFF. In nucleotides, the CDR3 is TGCAGCGTCGACTCTCCACCGGGTTACGAGCAGTTCTTC.

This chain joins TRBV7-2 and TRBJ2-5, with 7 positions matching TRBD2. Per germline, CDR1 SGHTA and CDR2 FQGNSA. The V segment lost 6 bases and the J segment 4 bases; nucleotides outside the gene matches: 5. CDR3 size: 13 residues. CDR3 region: CASRVAGVETQYF. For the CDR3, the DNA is TGTGCCAGCAGAGTAGCGGGTGTAGAGACCCAGTACTTC. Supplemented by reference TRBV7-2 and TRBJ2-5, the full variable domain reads GAGVSQSPSNKVTEKGKDVELRCDPISGHTALYWYRQSLGQGLEFLIYFQGNSAPDKSGLPSDRFSAERTGGSVSTLTIQRTQQEDSAVYLCASRVAGVETQYFGPGTRLLVL.

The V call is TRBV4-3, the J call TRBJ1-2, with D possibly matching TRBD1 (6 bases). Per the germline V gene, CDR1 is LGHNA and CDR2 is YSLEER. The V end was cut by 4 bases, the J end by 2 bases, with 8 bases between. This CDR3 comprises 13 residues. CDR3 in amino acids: CASSRGQNYGYTF. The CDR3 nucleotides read TGCGCCAGCAGCCGTGGACAGAACTATGGCTACACCTTC.

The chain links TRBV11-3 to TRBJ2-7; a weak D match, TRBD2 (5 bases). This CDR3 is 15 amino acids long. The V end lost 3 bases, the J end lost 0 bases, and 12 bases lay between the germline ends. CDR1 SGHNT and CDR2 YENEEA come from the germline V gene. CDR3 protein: CASSFGREPSYEQYF. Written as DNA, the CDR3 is TGTGCCAGCAGCTTTGGTCGGGAACCCTCCTACGAGCAGTACTTC.

The CDR3 is CASSSSRGERGNTGELFF. The CDR3 DNA reads as TGTGCCAGCAGCTCCTCTCGGGGGGAAAGGGGGAACACCGGGGAGCTGTTTTTT. The chain employs TRBV5-6 and TRBJ2-2; 7 bases match TRBD2. V shed 3 bases, J shed 1 base, and the junction held 12 bases outside the gene matches. The CDR3 runs to 18 residues. Germline values: CDR1 SGHDT, CDR2 YYEEEE. Full variable domain (rest looked up from reference TRBV5-6 and TRBJ2-2): DAGVTQSPTHLIKTRGQQVTLRCSPKSGHDTVSWYQQALGQGPQFIFQYYEEEERQRGNFPDRFSGHQFPNYSSELNVNALLLGDSALYLCASSSSRGERGNTGELFFGEGSRLTVL.

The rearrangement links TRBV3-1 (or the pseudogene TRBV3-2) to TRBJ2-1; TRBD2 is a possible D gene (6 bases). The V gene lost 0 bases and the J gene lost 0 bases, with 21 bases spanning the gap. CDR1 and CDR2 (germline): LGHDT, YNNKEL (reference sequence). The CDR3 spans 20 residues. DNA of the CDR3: TGTGCCAGCAGCCAAGACCGGAGGATAGCGGCAATTGGCTCCTACAATGAGCAGTTCTTC. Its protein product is CASSQDRRIAAIGSYNEQFF.

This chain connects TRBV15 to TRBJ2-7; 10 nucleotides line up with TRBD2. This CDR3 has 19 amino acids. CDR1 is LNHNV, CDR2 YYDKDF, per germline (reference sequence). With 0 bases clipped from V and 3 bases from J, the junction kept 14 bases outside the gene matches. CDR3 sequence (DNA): TGTGCCACCAGCAGAGATATTTTCCTAGCGGGGGCTCTACTCTACGAGCAGTACTTC. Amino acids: CATSRDIFLAGALLYEQYF. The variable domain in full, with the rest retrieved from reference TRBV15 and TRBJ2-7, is DAMVIQNPRYQVTQFGKPVTLSCSQTLNHNVMYWYQQKSSQAPKLLFHYYDKDFNNEADTPDNFQSRRPNTSFCFLDIRSPGLGDTAMYLCATSRDIFLAGALLYEQYFGPGTRLTVT.

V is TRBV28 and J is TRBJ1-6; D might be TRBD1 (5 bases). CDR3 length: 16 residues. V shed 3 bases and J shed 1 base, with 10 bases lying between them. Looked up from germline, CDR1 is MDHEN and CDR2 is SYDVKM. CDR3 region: CASSFIQGSYNSPLHF. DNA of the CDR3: TGTGCCAGCAGTTTTATTCAGGGATCCTATAATTCACCCCTCCACTTT.

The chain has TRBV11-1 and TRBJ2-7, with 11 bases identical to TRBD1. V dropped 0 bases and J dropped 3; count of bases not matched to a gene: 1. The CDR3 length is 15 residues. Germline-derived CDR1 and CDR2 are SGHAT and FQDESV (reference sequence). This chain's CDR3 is CASSLAGTGGYEQYF. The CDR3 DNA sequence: TGTGCCAGCAGCTTAGCCGGGACAGGGGGCTACGAGCAGTACTTC.

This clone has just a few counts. CDR3 DNA: TGTGCCAGCAGCGCCTTAGGGGACACCCATTATGGCTACACCTTC. This encodes CASSALGDTHYGYTF. The J gene is TRBJ1-2, the V gene TRBV7-2; maybe TRBD1 (6 bases). The CDR3 length is 15 residues. Trimming left V 5 bases short and J 5 bases short, with 18 bases between. In germline, CDR1 is SGHTA, CDR2 FQGNSA.

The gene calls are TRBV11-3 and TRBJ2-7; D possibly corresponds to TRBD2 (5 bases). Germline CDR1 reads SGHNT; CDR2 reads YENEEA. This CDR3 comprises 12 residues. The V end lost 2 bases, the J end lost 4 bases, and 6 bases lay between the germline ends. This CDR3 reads CASSLRTYEQYF. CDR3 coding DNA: TGTGCCAGCAGCTTAAGGACTTACGAGCAGTACTTC.

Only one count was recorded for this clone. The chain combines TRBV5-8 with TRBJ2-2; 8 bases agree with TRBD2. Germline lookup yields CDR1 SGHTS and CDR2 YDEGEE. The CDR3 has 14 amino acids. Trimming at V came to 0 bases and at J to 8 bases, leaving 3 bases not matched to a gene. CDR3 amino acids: CASSLVLAAGELFF. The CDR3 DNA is TGTGCCAGCAGCTTGGTACTAGCGGCGGGGGAGCTGTTTTTT.

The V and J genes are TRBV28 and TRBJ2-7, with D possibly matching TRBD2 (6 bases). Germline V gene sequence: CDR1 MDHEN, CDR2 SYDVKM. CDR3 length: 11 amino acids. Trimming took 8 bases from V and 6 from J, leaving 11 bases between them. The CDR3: CASFGGSEQYF. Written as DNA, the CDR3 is TGTGCCAGCTTCGGAGGGTCCGAGCAGTACTTC.

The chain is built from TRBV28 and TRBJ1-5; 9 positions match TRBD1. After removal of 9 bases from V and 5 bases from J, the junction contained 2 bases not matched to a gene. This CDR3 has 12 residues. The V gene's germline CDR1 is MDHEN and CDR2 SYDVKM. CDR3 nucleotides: TGTGCCAGTACAGGGGGCGATCAGCCCCAGCATTTT. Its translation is CASTGGDQPQHF. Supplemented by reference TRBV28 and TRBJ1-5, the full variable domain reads DVKVTQSSRYLVKRTGEKVFLECVQDMDHENMFWYRQDPGLGLRLIYFSYDVKMKEKGDIPEGYSVSREKKERFSLILESASTNQTSMYLCASTGGDQPQHFGDGTRLSIL.

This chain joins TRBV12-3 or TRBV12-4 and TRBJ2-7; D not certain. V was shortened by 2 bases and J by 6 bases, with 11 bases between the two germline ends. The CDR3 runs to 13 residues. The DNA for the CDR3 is TGTGCCAGCAGTTTACGGCAGGTCGGCGAGCAGTACTTC. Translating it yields CASSLRQVGEQYF.

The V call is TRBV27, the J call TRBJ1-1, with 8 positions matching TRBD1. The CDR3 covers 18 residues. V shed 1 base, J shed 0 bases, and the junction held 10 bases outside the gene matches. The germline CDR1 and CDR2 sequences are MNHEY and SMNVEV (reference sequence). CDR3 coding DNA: TGTGCCAGCAGTTTATTAACCGGGACAGGTGGTTTGAACACTGAAGCTTTCTTT. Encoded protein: CASSLLTGTGGLNTEAFF.

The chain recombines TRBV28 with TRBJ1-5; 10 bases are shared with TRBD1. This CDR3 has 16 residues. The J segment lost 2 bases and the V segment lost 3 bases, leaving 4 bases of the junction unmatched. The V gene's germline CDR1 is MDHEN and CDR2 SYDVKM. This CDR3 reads CASSFSTGGRNQPQHF. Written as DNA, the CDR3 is TGTGCCAGCAGTTTCTCGACAGGGGGCCGCAATCAGCCCCAGCATTTT. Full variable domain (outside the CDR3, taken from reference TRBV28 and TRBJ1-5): DVKVTQSSRYLVKRTGEKVFLECVQDMDHENMFWYRQDPGLGLRLIYFSYDVKMKEKGDIPEGYSVSREKKERFSLILESASTNQTSMYLCASSFSTGGRNQPQHFGDGTRLSIL.

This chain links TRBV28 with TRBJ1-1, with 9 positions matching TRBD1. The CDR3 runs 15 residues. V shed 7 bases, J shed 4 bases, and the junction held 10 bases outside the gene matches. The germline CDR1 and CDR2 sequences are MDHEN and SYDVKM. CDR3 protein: CASKPGQGRSTEAFF. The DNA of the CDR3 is TGTGCCAGCAAACCGGGACAGGGTAGGAGCACTGAAGCTTTCTTT.

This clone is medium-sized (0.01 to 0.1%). CDR3 region: CASSYAGEGHEQYF. The CDR3 coding sequence is TGTGCCAGCAGTTATGCAGGGGAGGGACACGAGCAGTACTTC. V and J are TRBV6-6 and TRBJ2-7; possible D gene TRBD2, 7 bases. V was clipped by 3 bases and J by 5 bases, with 14 bases between them. Looked up from germline, CDR1 is MNHNY and CDR2 is SVGAGI (reference sequence). This CDR3 has 14 residues.